This T cell receptor (beta chain) was found in a study of T cells in Graves' hyperthyroidism and ophthalmopathy. Germline-derived CDR1 and CDR2 are MNHEY and SVGAGI. This CDR3 has 16 amino acids. With 0 bases removed from V and 0 bases from J, the gap between germline ends came to 6 bases. TCR beta CDR3 regions were amplified from RNA transcripts. The HTBI set primed first-round TCR CDR3 RT-PCR. TCRdb processed the multiplex PCR reads anew with MiXCR; each CDR3 protein has one entry. The sample contains fewer than 500,000 distinct CDR3 sequences, roughly 14% of which appear only once. Study-wide results and limits: Most thyroid clonotypes with frequency above 0.001 were detected in blood. Ophthalmopathy was separated from stable hyperthyroidism by a 13 V-J model.

Individuals with ophthalmopathy presented a Clinical Activity Score of at least 3, a NOSPECS grade of at least 4 and a duration under 3 months. Comment on this clonotype: The antigen remains undetermined.

The source material was blood. The chain couples TRBV6-5 to TRBJ1-6; D is undetermined. The TCR comes from a man between 18 and 35 years old with Graves' ophthalmopathy. CDR3 coding DNA: TGTGCCAGCAGTTACTCTTGGAGCTCCTATAATTCACCCCTCCACTTT. Translation gives CASSYSWSSYNSPLHF.